These T cell receptor beta chains were read from a single sample in a study of blood T cell repertoires in COVID-19. Using immunoSEQ multiplex PCR, the repertoire was profiled, and TCRdb retains in-frame clones only, with some absent. The sample carries approximately 27,000 clones, around nine tenths recorded once. The sample comprised peripheral blood. Receptor source: a man aged 70 or older with acute or convalescent COVID-19. Both conserved end residues are part of each CDR3. The D gene is left open where the match is weak. Clone size is given for some rows only: seen once, a few or many times, or a class if the clone is expanded.

J gene: TRBJ1-2; clone size: .; V gene: TRBV2; D gene: .; CDR3 DNA: TGTGCCAGCAGTGTGGAGGGGGGGCACTATGGCTACACCTTC; CDR3 protein: CASSVEGGHYGYTF
J gene: TRBJ2-1; clone size: .; V gene: TRBV6-5; D gene: TRBD1; CDR3 DNA: TGTGCCAGCAGTCGGGGGACAGGAGCCTACAATGAGCAGTTCTTC; CDR3 protein: CASSRGTGAYNEQFF
J gene: TRBJ2-1; clone size: .; V gene: TRBV3-1/TRBV3-2; D gene: .; CDR3 DNA: TGTGCCAGCAGCCAATCTAGTAATGAGCAGTTCTTC; CDR3 protein: CASSQSSNEQFF
J gene: TRBJ2-3; clone size: .; V gene: TRBV2; D gene: .; CDR3 DNA: TGTGCCAGCAGCCGAAACACCCGCACAGATACGCAGTATTTT; CDR3 protein: CASSRNTRTDTQYF
J gene: TRBJ2-5; clone size: .; V gene: TRBV7-9; D gene: .; CDR3 DNA: TGTGCCAGCAGCGTAGTCTGGGAGTACCAAGAGACCCAGTACTTC; CDR3 protein: CASSVVWEYQETQYF
J gene: TRBJ2-3; clone size: .; V gene: TRBV7-3; D gene: .; CDR3 DNA: TGTGCCAGCAGCAACAACAGGAACACTAGCACAGATACGCAGTATTTT; CDR3 protein: CASSNNRNTSTDTQYF
J gene: TRBJ1-6; clone size: .; V gene: TRBV3-1/TRBV3-2; D gene: TRBD1; CDR3 DNA: TGTGCCAGCGAGGACAGGGACAATTCACCCCTCCACTTT; CDR3 protein: CASEDRDNSPLHF
J gene: TRBJ2-7; clone size: .; V gene: TRBV7-2; D gene: .; CDR3 DNA: TGTGCCAGCAGGGAGGGGCACTCAAGACTCTACGAGCAGTACTTC; CDR3 protein: CASREGHSRLYEQYF
J gene: TRBJ2-2; clone size: .; V gene: TRBV6-4; D gene: .; CDR3 DNA: TGTGCCAGCAGAGGACAGTTAAACACCGGGGAGCTGTTTTTT; CDR3 protein: CASRGQLNTGELFF
J gene: TRBJ1-2; clone size: few; V gene: TRBV7-9; D gene: .; CDR3 DNA: TGTGCCAGCAGCTTAGGACTCATTGGCTACACCTTC; CDR3 protein: CASSLGLIGYTF
J gene: TRBJ2-1; clone size: .; V gene: TRBV14; D gene: .; CDR3 DNA: TGTGCCAGCAGCCCCACCGAAAATTTAACGGGCAATGAGCAGTTCTTC; CDR3 protein: CASSPTENLTGNEQFF
J gene: TRBJ1-6; clone size: .; V gene: TRBV12-3/TRBV12-4; D gene: .; CDR3 DNA: TGTGCCAGCAGTTTGCAGGTCGACTCACCCCTCCACTTT; CDR3 protein: CASSLQVDSPLHF
J gene: TRBJ1-1; clone size: .; V gene: TRBV9; D gene: .; CDR3 DNA: TGTGCCAGCAGCGTAGTAAGGGGTGGGAACACTGAAGCTTTCTTT; CDR3 protein: CASSVVRGGNTEAFF
J gene: TRBJ1-2; clone size: .; V gene: TRBV15; D gene: TRBD1; CDR3 DNA: TGTGCCACCAGCAGAGGAACAGGGCCAGGGGGTGGCTACACCTTC; CDR3 protein: CATSRGTGPGGGYTF
J gene: TRBJ2-5; clone size: .; V gene: TRBV2; D gene: TRBD1; CDR3 DNA: TGTGCCAGCAGTCGGGACAGCCAAGAGACCCAGTACTTC; CDR3 protein: CASSRDSQETQYF
J gene: TRBJ2-7; clone size: few; V gene: TRBV13; D gene: TRBD2; CDR3 DNA: TGTGCCAGCAGCTTCCCCTGGACTAGCGGAAACGAGCAGTACTTC; CDR3 protein: CASSFPWTSGNEQYF
J gene: TRBJ1-1; clone size: .; V gene: TRBV9; D gene: .; CDR3 DNA: TGTGCCAGCAGCGTAGGACAGTCGAACACTGAAGCTTTCTTT; CDR3 protein: CASSVGQSNTEAFF
J gene: TRBJ1-1; clone size: once; V gene: TRBV4-3; D gene: .; CDR3 DNA: TGCGCCAGCAGCCAAGAGGCATTGGCTGAAGCTTTCTTT; CDR3 protein: CASSQEALAEAFF
J gene: TRBJ2-3; clone size: .; V gene: TRBV2; D gene: TRBD1; CDR3 DNA: TGTGCCAGCGGCAGGGAGGGGACAGGGTTCACAGATACGCAGTATTTT; CDR3 protein: CASGREGTGFTDTQYF
J gene: TRBJ1-6; clone size: .; V gene: TRBV2; D gene: .; CDR3 DNA: TGTGCCAGCACCGGTTATAATTCACCCCTCCACTTT; CDR3 protein: CASTGYNSPLHF
J gene: TRBJ2-3; clone size: .; V gene: TRBV3-1/TRBV3-2; D gene: .; CDR3 DNA: TGTGCCAGCAGCCATCTGTTACTGACAGATACGCAGTATTTT; CDR3 protein: CASSHLLLTDTQYF
J gene: TRBJ2-7; clone size: .; V gene: TRBV3-1/TRBV3-2; D gene: .; CDR3 DNA: TGTGCCAGCAGCCTAGGACAGAGTGTCCTCAAGCAGTACTTC; CDR3 protein: CASSLGQSVLKQYF
J gene: TRBJ2-5; clone size: once; V gene: TRBV7-2; D gene: TRBD2; CDR3 DNA: TGTGCCAGCAGCTTAGTAGGTGGGGGAGGGCCCGGAGAGACCCAGTACTTC; CDR3 protein: CASSLVGGGGPGETQYF
J gene: TRBJ2-5; clone size: .; V gene: TRBV7-3; D gene: .; CDR3 DNA: TGTGCCAGCAGCTTCGGGAACGGGGAGACCCAGTACTTC; CDR3 protein: CASSFGNGETQYF
J gene: TRBJ1-5; clone size: .; V gene: TRBV6-5; D gene: .; CDR3 DNA: TGTGCCAGTAGGAGTTTTAGCAATCAGCCCCAGCATTTT; CDR3 protein: CASRSFSNQPQHF
J gene: TRBJ1-2; clone size: .; V gene: TRBV18; D gene: TRBD1; CDR3 DNA: TGTGCCAGCTCACCTCTGGACAGGGGTGGTGGCTACACCTTC; CDR3 protein: CASSPLDRGGGYTF
J gene: TRBJ1-1; clone size: .; V gene: TRBV5-1; D gene: .; CDR3 DNA: TGCGCCAGCAGCTTGGTTGGGACACCGAACACTGAAGCTTTCTTT; CDR3 protein: CASSLVGTPNTEAFF
J gene: TRBJ2-3; clone size: few; V gene: TRBV2; D gene: TRBD2; CDR3 DNA: TGTGCCAGCAGTTGGCTAGCGGGAAGCTCAGATACGCAGTATTTT; CDR3 protein: CASSWLAGSSDTQYF
J gene: TRBJ1-2; clone size: .; V gene: TRBV9; D gene: TRBD1; CDR3 DNA: TGTGCCAGCAGCGTCGGACAGGGCGGTGGTGGCTACACCTTC; CDR3 protein: CASSVGQGGGGYTF
J gene: TRBJ1-1; clone size: .; V gene: TRBV18; D gene: .; CDR3 DNA: TGTGCCAGCTCTCAGAAAAGGAGCACTGAAGCTTTCTTT; CDR3 protein: CASSQKRSTEAFF
J gene: TRBJ1-6; clone size: .; V gene: TRBV12-5; D gene: .; CDR3 DNA: TGTGCTAGTGGTTTGGTACGTGATAGCTCCTATAATTCACCCCTCCACTTT; CDR3 protein: CASGLVRDSSYNSPLHF
J gene: TRBJ2-3; clone size: .; V gene: TRBV7-9; D gene: .; CDR3 DNA: TGTGCCAGCAACGGAGTGGGTGGAGGCGGGGGCAGCACAGATACGCAGTATTTT; CDR3 protein: CASNGVGGGGGSTDTQYF
J gene: TRBJ2-7; clone size: .; V gene: TRBV27; D gene: .; CDR3 DNA: TGTGCCAGCAGTTTATCCGCCCCGGGGGAGCAGTACTTC; CDR3 protein: CASSLSAPGEQYF
J gene: TRBJ2-7; clone size: .; V gene: TRBV19; D gene: .; CDR3 DNA: TGTGCCAGTAGTATTAATAGGGGCTACAACGAGCAGTACTTC; CDR3 protein: CASSINRGYNEQYF
J gene: TRBJ2-7; clone size: .; V gene: TRBV13; D gene: TRBD2; CDR3 DNA: TGTGCCAGCAGCTCATCTAGCGGGAGGGCCGAGCAGTACTTC; CDR3 protein: CASSSSSGRAEQYF
J gene: TRBJ2-3; clone size: .; V gene: TRBV7-3; D gene: .; CDR3 DNA: TGTGCCAGCAGCTTAAGCTTGGGGGCAGGGGGCACAGATACGCAGTATTTT; CDR3 protein: CASSLSLGAGGTDTQYF
J gene: TRBJ2-2; clone size: .; V gene: TRBV19; D gene: TRBD2; CDR3 DNA: TGTGCCAGTAGTGTCTCGCTAGCGGGAGTTGAAACCGGGGAGCTGTTTTTT; CDR3 protein: CASSVSLAGVETGELFF
J gene: TRBJ1-3; clone size: .; V gene: TRBV28; D gene: .; CDR3 DNA: TGTGCCAGCAGTACAGGATATGCTGGAAACACCATATATTTT; CDR3 protein: CASSTGYAGNTIYF
J gene: TRBJ2-1; clone size: .; V gene: TRBV4-3; D gene: .; CDR3 DNA: TGCGCCAGCAGCCAAGTTCCGGGAGACTCCTACAATGAGCAGTTCTTC; CDR3 protein: CASSQVPGDSYNEQFF
J gene: TRBJ2-1; clone size: .; V gene: TRBV29-1; D gene: .; CDR3 DNA: TGCAGCGTTCGGACTCACCAAGACGAGGAGCAGTTCTTC; CDR3 protein: CSVRTHQDEEQFF
J gene: TRBJ2-2; clone size: .; V gene: TRBV11-2; D gene: TRBD1; CDR3 DNA: TGTGCCAGCAGCTTATTGGCAGGGGGGAACACCGGGGAGCTGTTTTTT; CDR3 protein: CASSLLAGGNTGELFF
J gene: TRBJ2-3; clone size: .; V gene: TRBV7-3; D gene: .; CDR3 DNA: TGTGCCAGCGGGAGGAGCGGAAGCACAGATACGCAGTATTTT; CDR3 protein: CASGRSGSTDTQYF
J gene: TRBJ2-1; clone size: once; V gene: TRBV2; D gene: TRBD2; CDR3 DNA: TGTGCCAGCAGTACAATGTCCGGGACTAGCGTTTCGGGTGAGCAGTTCTTC; CDR3 protein: CASSTMSGTSVSGEQFF
J gene: TRBJ2-1; clone size: .; V gene: TRBV7-6; D gene: .; CDR3 DNA: TGTGCCAGCAGCTTAGTCTCCGAGGGCGGCGAAAACTACAATGAGCAGTTCTTC; CDR3 protein: CASSLVSEGGENYNEQFF
J gene: TRBJ2-7; clone size: .; V gene: TRBV5-1; D gene: .; CDR3 DNA: TGCGCCAGCAGCCCCGGGACTTTTTCGGGCGAGCAGTACTTC; CDR3 protein: CASSPGTFSGEQYF
J gene: TRBJ1-3; clone size: .; V gene: TRBV27; D gene: TRBD1; CDR3 DNA: TGTGCCAGCAGTTTTACCCCCCCCGACAGGGCCTCTGGAAACACCATATATTTT; CDR3 protein: CASSFTPPDRASGNTIYF
J gene: TRBJ1-1; clone size: .; V gene: TRBV5-1; D gene: TRBD1; CDR3 DNA: TGCGCCAGCAGCGGCCGGACAGGGGCTGGGGCTGAAGCTTTCTTT; CDR3 protein: CASSGRTGAGAEAFF
J gene: TRBJ2-3; clone size: once; V gene: TRBV5-6; D gene: TRBD2; CDR3 DNA: TGTGCCAGCAGCTCTGCTAGCGGGAGCACAGATACGCAGTATTTT; CDR3 protein: CASSSASGSTDTQYF
J gene: TRBJ2-1; clone size: .; V gene: TRBV6-5; D gene: TRBD1; CDR3 DNA: TGTGCCAGCAGCGCGACAGGGGGCTCCTACAATGAGCAGTTCTTC; CDR3 protein: CASSATGGSYNEQFF
J gene: TRBJ2-5; clone size: .; V gene: TRBV12-5; D gene: TRBD2; CDR3 DNA: TGTGCTAGTGGCTTAGCGGGAGGAGAGACCCAGTACTTC; CDR3 protein: CASGLAGGETQYF